The entry that follows covers one TCR beta chain sequence. The target antigen is unknown. This entry belongs to a study of radiotherapy plus CTLA-4 blockade in lung cancer. Study outcomes and limitations: Expansion in blood of tumor-derived TCR clones was seen after radiotherapy plus ipilimumab.

Here immunoSEQ multiplex PCR was the method, and the copy in TCRdb shows in-frame clones only, minus some. The sample lists tens of thousands of clones, roughly 60% occurring once. Participants had chemo-refractory metastatic non-small-cell lung cancer and were treated with focal radiation plus ipilimumab CTLA-4 blockade. The sequencing used peripheral blood, collected from a patient treated with radiotherapy plus ipilimumab. This receptor was obtained from a human donor with non-small cell lung cancer who had a partial response to radiotherapy plus ipilimumab.

The CDR3 region is CASSLGGMGETQYF. For the CDR3, the DNA is TGCGCCAGCAGCTTGGGAGGGATGGGAGAGACGCAGTATTTT. The chain has TRBV5-1 and TRBJ2-3, with D tentatively TRBD2 (5 bases). The CDR3 contains 14 residues. Germline CDR1 SGHRS, CDR2 YFSETQ. V was shortened by 0 bases and J by 9 bases, with 14 bases between the two germline ends.